A selection of T cell receptor beta chains follows, all from one sample in a study of beta chain features in type 1 diabetes. TCRdb keeps only in-frame clones here, not all; method: immunoSEQ multiplex PCR. The sample records roughly 260,000 clones, just over 20% being singletons. Specimen: naive CD4+ T cells from blood. The receptors stem from a woman aged 40 to 50 with type 1 diabetes. CDR3s include the opening cysteine and the closing phenylalanine or tryptophan. D genes are given only for firm matches. Clone size appears in some rows only: once, few, many, or a class for an expanded clone.

D gene	clone size	V gene	J gene	CDR3 protein	CDR3 DNA
.	.	TRBV28	TRBJ1-1	CASSLGTGSEAFF	TGTGCCAGCAGTTTGGGTACAGGGTCTGAAGCTTTCTTT
TRBD2	few	TRBV28	TRBJ2-1	CASSPTSGSFNEQFF	TGTGCCAGCAGCCCCACTAGCGGGAGTTTTAATGAGCAGTTCTTC
TRBD1	few	TRBV7-9	TRBJ1-1	CASSLETGGEAFF	TGTGCCAGCAGCTTAGAGACAGGGGGCGAAGCTTTCTTT
.	.	TRBV20-1	TRBJ2-7	CSAYRGGEQYF	TGCAGTGCATACAGGGGGGGCGAGCAGTACTTC
TRBD2	.	TRBV28	TRBJ2-1	CASSSGTKGNEQFF	TGTGCCAGCAGTTCGGGGACTAAGGGTAATGAGCAGTTCTTC
.	.	TRBV5-1	TRBJ2-5	CASSLGAAEAQYF	TGCGCCAGCAGCTTGGGAGCAGCGGAAGCCCAGTACTTC
.	few	TRBV7-9	TRBJ1-3	CASSLANTIYF	TGTGCCAGCAGCTTGGCCAACACCATATATTTT
.	.	TRBV28	TRBJ1-1	CASSPRTQGGWDAFF	TGTGCCAGCAGTCCGCGAACACAAGGCGGGTGGGATGCTTTCTTT
.	once	TRBV4-3	TRBJ2-3	CASSQVGRDVVGRTDTQYF	TGCGCCAGCAGCCAAGTTGGCAGGGATGTAGTGGGGCGCACAGATACGCAGTATTTT
.	.	TRBV30	TRBJ1-2	CAWSVLNYGYTF	TGTGCCTGGAGTGTACTCAACTATGGCTACACCTTC
.	.	TRBV28	TRBJ2-5	CASSIDQVPQETQYF	TGTGCCAGCAGCATTGATCAGGTGCCCCAAGAGACCCAGTACTTC
.	.	TRBV4-1	TRBJ1-3	CASSQMAGSGNTIYF	TGCGCCAGCAGCCAAATGGCAGGCTCTGGAAACACCATATATTTT
TRBD2	.	TRBV6-5	TRBJ2-1	CASSSQTSGNEQFF	TGTGCCAGCAGCTCCCAGACTAGCGGCAATGAGCAGTTCTTC
.	.	TRBV28	TRBJ1-5	CASAVVNQPQHF	TGTGCCAGCGCAGTGGTTAACCAGCCCCAGCATTTT
.	.	TRBV7-9	TRBJ2-5	CASSFKETQYF	TGTGCCAGCAGCTTCAAAGAGACCCAGTACTTC
TRBD1	few	TRBV28	TRBJ2-3	CASSSGTVPDTQYF	TGTGCCAGCAGTTCTGGGACAGTCCCAGATACGCAGTATTTT